A single T cell receptor beta chain is shown here with its context. As yet, its antigen is unknown. The sample belongs to a study of monozygotic twins with cystic fibrosis. TCRdb keeps only in-frame clones here, not all; method: immunoSEQ multiplex PCR. Of approximately 9,700 clones in the sample, about nine tenths were seen once. Findings of the study overall: Median Simpson clonality of roughly 0.01 suggested naive T cells predominated. Nucleotide-identical clonotype sharing was significantly higher within monozygotic CF twin pairs than between unrelated CF individuals. In this small cohort, shared CDR3 numbers showed no association with age, concordance or disease severity.

This CDR3 comprises 12 residues. Trimming shortened V by 2 bases and J by 6 bases, and 5 bases separated the two germline ends. Germline assignment: CDR1 WNHNN and CDR2 SYGVQD (reference sequence). The chain recombines TRBV10-1 with TRBJ1-5; D unclear. The TCR originated in a boy under 10 years old with cystic fibrosis. The sample taken for sequencing was blood. The CDR3 is CASSESRQPQHF. CDR3 nucleotides: TGCGCCAGCAGTGAGAGCCGTCAGCCCCAGCATTTT.